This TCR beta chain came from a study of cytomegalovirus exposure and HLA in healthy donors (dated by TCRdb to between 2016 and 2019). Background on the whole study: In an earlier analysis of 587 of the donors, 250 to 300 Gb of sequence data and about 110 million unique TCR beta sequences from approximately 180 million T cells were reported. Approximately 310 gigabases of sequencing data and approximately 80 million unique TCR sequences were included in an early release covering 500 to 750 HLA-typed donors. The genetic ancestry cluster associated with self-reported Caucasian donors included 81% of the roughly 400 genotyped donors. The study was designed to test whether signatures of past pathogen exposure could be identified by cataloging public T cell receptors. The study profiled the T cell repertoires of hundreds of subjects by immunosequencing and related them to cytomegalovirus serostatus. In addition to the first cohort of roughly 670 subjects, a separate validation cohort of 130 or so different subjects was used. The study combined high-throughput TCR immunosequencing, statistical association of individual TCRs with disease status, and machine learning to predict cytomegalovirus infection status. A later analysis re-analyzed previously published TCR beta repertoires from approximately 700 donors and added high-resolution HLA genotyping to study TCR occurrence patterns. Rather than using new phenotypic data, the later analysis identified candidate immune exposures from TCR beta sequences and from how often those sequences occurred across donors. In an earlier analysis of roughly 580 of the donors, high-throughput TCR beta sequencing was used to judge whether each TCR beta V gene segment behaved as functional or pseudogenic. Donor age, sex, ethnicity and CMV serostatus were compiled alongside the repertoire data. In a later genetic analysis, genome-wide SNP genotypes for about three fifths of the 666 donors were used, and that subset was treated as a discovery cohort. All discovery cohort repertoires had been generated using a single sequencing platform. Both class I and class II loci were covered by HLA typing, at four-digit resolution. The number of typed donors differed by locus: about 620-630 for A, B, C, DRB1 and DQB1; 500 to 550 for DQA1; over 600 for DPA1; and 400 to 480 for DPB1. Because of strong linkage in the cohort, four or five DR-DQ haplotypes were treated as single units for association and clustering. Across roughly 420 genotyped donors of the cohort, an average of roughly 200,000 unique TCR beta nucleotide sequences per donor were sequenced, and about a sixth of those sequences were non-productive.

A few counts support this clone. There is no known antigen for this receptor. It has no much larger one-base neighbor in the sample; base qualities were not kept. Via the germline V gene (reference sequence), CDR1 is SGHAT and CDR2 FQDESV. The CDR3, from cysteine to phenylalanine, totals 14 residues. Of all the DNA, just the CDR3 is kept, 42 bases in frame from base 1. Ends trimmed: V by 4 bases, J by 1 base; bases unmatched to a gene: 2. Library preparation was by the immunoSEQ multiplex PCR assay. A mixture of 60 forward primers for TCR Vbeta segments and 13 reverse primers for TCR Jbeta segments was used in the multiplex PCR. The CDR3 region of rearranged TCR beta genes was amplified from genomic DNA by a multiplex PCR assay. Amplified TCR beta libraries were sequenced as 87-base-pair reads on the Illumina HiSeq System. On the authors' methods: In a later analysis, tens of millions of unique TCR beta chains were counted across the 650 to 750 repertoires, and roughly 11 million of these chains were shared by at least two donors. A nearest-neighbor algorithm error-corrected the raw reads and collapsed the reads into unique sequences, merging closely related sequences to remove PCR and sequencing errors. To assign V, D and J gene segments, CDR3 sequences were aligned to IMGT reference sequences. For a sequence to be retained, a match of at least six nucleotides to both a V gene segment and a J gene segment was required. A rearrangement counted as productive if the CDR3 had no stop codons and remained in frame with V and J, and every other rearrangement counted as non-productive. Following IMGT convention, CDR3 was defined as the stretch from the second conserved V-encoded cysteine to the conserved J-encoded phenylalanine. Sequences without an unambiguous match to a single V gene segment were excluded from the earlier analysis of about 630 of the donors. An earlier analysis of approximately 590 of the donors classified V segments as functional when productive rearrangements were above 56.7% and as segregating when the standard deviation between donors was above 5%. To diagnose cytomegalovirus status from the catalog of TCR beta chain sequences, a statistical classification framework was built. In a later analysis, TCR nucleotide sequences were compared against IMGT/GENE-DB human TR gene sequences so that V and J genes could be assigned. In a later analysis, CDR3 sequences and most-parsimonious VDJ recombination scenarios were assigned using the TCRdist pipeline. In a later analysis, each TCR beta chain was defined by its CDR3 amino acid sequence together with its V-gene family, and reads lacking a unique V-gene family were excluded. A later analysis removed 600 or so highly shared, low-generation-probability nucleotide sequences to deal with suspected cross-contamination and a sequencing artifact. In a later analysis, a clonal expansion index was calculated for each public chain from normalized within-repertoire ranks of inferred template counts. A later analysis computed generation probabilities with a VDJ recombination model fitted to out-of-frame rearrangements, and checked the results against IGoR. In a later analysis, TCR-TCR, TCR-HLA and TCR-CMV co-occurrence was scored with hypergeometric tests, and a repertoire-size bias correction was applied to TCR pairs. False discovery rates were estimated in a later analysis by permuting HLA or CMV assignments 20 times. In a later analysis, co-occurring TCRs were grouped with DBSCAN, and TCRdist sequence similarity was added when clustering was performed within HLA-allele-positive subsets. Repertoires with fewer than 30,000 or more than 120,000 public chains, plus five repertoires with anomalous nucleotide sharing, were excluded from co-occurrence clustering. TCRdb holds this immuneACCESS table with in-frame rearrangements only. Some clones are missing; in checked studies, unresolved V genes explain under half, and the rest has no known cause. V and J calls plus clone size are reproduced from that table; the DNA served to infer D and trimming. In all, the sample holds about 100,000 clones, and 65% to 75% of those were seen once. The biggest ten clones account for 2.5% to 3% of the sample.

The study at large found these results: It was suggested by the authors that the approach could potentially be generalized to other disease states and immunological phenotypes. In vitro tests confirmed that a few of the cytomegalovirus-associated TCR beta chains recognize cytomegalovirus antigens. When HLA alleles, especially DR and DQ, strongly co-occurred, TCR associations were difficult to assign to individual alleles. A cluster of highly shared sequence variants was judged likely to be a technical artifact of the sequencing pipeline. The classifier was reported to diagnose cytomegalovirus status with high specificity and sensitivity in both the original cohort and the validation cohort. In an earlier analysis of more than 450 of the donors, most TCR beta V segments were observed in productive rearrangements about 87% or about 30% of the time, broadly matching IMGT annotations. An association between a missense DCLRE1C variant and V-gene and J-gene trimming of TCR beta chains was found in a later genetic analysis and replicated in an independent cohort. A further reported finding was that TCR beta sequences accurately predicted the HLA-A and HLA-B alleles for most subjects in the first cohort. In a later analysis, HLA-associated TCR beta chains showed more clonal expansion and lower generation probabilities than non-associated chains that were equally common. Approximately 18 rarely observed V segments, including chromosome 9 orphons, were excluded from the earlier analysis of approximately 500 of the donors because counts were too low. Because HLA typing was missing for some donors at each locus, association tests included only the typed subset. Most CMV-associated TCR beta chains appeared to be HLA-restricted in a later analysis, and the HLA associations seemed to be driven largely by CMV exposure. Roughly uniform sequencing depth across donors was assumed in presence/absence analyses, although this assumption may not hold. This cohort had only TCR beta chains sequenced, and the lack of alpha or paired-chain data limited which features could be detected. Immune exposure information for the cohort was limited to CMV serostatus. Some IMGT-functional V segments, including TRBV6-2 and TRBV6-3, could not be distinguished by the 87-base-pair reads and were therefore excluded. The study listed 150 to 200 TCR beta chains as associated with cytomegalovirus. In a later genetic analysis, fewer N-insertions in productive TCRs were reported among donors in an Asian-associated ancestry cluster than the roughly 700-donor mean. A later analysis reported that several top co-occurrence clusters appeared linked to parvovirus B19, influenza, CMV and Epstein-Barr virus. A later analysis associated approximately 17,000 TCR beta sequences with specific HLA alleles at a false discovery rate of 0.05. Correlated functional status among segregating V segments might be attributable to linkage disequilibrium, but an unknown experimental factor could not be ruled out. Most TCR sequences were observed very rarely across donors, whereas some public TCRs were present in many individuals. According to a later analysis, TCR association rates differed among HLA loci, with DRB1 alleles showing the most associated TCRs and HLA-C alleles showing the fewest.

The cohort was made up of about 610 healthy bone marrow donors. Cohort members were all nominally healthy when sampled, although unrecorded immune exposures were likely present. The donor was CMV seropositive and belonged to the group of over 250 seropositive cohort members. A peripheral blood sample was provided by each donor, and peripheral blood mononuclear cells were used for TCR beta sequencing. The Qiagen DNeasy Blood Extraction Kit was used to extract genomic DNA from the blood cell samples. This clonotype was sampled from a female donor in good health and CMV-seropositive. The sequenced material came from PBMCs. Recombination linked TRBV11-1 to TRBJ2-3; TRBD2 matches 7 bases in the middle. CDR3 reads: CASSSREGTDTQYF. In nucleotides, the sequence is TGTGCCAGCAGCTCCCGGGAGGGCACAGATACGCAGTATTTT.